The present entry profiles one TCR beta chain with its context. This sample is drawn from a study of T-cell memory formation after mild COVID-19. Researchers used 5'RACE with constant-segment primers to make TCR alpha and TCR beta cDNA libraries that carry sample barcodes and UMIs. TCRdb re-derived calls from the 5' RACE reads in MiXCR, one entry per CDR3 protein. The table includes a few hundred thousand distinct CDR3 sequences, 14% detected once. The CDR3 length is 13 residues. Trimming took off 6 bases at V and 3 bases at J, with 11 bases between the two ends. The V and J genes are TRBV12-3 or TRBV12-4 and TRBJ1-2; no reliable D call. The receptor's source is a man aged 18 to 30 who had mild COVID-19 (a few samples of this study predate the infection). Cell type and time point are not known. Sequencing was performed on PBMCs or a T cell subset sorted from them (not recorded which). The CDR3 spells CASSHDRDYGYTF. CDR3 coding DNA: TGTGCCAGCAGCCATGACCGTGACTATGGCTACACCTTC.